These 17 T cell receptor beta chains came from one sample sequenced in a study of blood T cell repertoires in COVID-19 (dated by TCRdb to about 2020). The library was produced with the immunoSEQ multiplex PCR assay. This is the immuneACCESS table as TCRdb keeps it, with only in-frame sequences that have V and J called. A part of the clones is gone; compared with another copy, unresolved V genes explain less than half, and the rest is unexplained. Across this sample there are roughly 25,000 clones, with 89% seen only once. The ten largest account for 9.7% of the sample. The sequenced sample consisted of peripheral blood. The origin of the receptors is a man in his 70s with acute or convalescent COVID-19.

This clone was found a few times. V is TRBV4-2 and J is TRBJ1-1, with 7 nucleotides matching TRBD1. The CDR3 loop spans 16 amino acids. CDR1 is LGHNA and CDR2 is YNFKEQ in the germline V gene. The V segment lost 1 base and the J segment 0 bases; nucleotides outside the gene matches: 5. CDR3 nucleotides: TGTGCCAGCAGCCAAGGACAGGGAATCATGAACACTGAAGCTTTCTTT. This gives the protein CASSQGQGIMNTEAFF.

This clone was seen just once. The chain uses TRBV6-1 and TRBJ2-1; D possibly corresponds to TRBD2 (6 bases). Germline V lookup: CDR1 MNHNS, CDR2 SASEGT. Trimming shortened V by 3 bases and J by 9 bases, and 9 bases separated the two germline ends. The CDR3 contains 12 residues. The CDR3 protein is CASSDRGTEQFF. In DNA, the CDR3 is TGTGCCAGCAGTGACCGGGGGACTGAGCAGTTCTTC.

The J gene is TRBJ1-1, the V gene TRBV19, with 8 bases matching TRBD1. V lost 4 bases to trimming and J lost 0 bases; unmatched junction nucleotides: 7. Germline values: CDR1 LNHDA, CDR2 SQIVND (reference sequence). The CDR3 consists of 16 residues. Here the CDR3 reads CASSNPGQGLNTEAFF. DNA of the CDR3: TGTGCCAGTAGTAACCCAGGACAGGGTTTGAACACTGAAGCTTTCTTT.

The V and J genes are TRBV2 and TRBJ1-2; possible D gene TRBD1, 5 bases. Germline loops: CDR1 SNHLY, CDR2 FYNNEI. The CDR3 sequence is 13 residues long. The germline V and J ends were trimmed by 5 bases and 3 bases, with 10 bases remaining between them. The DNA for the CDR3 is TGTGCCAGCAGTCCATCACAGGACTATGGCTACACCTTC. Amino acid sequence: CASSPSQDYGYTF.

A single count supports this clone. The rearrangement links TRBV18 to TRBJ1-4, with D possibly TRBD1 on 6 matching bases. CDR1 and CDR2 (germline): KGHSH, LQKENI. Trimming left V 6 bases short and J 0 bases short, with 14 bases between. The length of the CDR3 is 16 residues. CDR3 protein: CASSRGQSATNEKLFF. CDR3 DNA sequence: TGTGCCAGCTCCCGCGGACAGAGTGCAACTAATGAAAAACTGTTTTTT.

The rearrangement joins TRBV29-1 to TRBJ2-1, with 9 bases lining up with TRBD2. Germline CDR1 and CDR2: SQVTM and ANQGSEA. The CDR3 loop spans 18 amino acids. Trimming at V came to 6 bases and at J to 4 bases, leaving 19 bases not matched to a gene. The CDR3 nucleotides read TGCAGCGTCCCGTCCCCCAGCGGGGGGCCAGTGGGGTACAATGAGCAGTTCTTC. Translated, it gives CSVPSPSGGPVGYNEQFF.

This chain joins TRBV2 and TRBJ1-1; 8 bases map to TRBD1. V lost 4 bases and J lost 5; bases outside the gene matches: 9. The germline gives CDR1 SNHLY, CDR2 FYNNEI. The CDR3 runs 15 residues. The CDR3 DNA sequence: TGTGCCAGCAGTGCAGATTCCAGGGGGCGGACTGAAGCTTTCTTT. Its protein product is CASSADSRGRTEAFF.

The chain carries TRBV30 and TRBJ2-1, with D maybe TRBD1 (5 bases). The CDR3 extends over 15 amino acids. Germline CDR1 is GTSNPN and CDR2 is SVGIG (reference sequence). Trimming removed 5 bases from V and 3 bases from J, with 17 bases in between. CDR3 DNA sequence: TGTGCCTGGCGAGAGGACATATCCGTCTACAATGAGCAGTTCTTC. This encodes CAWREDISVYNEQFF.

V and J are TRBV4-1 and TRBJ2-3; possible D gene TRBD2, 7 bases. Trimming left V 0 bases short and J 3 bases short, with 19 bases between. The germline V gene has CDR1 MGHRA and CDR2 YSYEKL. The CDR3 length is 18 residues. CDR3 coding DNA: TGCGCCAGCAGCCAAGATGTCGTGGTCAGGGGAGGGACAGATACGCAGTATTTT. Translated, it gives CASSQDVVVRGGTDTQYF.

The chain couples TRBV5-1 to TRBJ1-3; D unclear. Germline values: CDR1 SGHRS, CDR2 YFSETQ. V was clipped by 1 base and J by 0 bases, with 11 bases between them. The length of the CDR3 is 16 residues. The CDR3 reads CASSLIGGASGNTIYF. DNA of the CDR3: TGCGCCAGCAGCTTGATCGGAGGCGCCTCTGGAAACACCATATATTTT. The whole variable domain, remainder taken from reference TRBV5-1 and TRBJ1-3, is KAGVTQTPRYLIKTRGQQVTLSCSPISGHRSVSWYQQTPGQGLQFLFEYFSETQRNKGNFPGRFSGRQFSNSRSEMNVSTLELGDSALYLCASSLIGGASGNTIYFGEGSWLTVV.

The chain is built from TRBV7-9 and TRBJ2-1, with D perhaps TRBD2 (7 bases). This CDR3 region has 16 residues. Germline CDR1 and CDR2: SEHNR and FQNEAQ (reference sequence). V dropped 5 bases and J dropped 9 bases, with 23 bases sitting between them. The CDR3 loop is CASSPRGTIPSGEQFF. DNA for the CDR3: TGTGCCAGCAGCCCTAGGGGGACTATCCCCTCGGGTGAGCAGTTCTTC.

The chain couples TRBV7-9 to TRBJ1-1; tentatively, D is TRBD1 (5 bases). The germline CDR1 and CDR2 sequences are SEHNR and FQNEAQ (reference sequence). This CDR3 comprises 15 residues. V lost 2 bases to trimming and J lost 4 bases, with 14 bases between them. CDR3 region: CASSLPRPGGTEAFF. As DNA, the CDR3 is TGTGCCAGCAGCTTACCTCGACCGGGGGGCACTGAAGCTTTCTTT.

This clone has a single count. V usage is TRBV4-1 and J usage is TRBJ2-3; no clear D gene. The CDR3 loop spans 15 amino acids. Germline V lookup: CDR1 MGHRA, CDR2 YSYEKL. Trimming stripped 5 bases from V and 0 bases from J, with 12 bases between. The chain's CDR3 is CASSGLAGSTDTQYF. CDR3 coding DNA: TGCGCCAGCAGCGGCCTGGCAGGAAGCACAGATACGCAGTATTTT.

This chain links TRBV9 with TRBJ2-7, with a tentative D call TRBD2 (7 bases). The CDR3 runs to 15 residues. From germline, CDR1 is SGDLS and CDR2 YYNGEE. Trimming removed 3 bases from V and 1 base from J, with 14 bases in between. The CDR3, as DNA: TGTGCCAGCAGCGCCCGAGGGGGGGGATCCTACGAGCAGTACTTC. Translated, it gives CASSARGGGSYEQYF.

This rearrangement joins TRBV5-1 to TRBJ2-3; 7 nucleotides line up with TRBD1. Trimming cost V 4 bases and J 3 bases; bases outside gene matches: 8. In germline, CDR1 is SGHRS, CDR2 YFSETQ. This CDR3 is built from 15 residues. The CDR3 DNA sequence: TGCGCCAGCAGCCTAGGGACAGAGAGGACAGATACGCAGTATTTT. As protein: CASSLGTERTDTQYF.

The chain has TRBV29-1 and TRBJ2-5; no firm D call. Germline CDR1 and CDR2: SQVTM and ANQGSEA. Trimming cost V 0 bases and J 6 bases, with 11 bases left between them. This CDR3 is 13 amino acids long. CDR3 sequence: CSVEDTQRKTQYF. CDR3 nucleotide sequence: TGCAGCGTTGAAGATACCCAGCGTAAGACCCAGTACTTC. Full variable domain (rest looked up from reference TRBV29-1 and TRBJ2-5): SAVISQKPSRDICQRGTSLTIQCQVDSQVTMMFWYRQQPGQSLTLIATANQGSEATYESGFVIDKFPISRPNLTFSTLTVSNMSPEDSSIYLCSVEDTQRKTQYFGPGTRLLVL.

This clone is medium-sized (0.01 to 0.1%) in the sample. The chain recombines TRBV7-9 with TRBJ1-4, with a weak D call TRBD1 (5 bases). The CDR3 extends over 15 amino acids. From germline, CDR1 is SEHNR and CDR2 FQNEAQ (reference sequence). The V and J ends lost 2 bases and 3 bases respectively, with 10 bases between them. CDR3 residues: CASSLFPGPNEKLFF. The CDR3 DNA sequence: TGTGCCAGCAGCTTATTCCCAGGGCCTAATGAAAAACTGTTTTTT.